The clone carrying this T cell receptor beta chain appeared many times. The target antigen is unknown. The source of the sample is a study of T-cell reconstitution after alpha-beta-depleted transplantation in children. Study results and caveats: Expanded graft clones, several hundred of them, were reportedly the source of alpha-beta T cells about two months after transplant. Some patients owed their high day-60 TCRbeta diversity to surviving recipient T cells and thymic progenitors. The authors attributed T-cell counts and diversity one year after transplant mostly to newly produced T cells.

Unique molecular identifiers were used to barcode this TCRbeta library. TCRdb ran MiXCR on the PCR reads and lists one entry per CDR3 protein. The sample has 330,000 or so distinct CDR3 sequences; around a tenth are singletons. This CDR3 contains 16 residues. Trimming took 4 bases from V and 1 from J, leaving 15 bases between them. Germline V gene sequence: CDR1 MGHRA, CDR2 YSYEKL. This sequence was found in a boy under three years old with acute myeloid leukemia, due to receive a stem cell transplant. V is TRBV4-1 and J is TRBJ2-3, with D uncertain. The sample consisted of PBMCs, taken before TCRalphabeta/CD19-depleted stem cell transplant. The CDR3 DNA follows: TGCGCCAGCAGCCGACCCCTCCTCGTGGGCACAGATACGCAGTATTTT. Its translation is CASSRPLLVGTDTQYF.